These T cell receptor beta chains were read from a single sample in a study of a mutant IDH1 vaccine in newly diagnosed glioma. Clones were sequenced by immunoSEQ multiplex PCR, and TCRdb holds only the in-frame ones, with some missing. The sample carries tens of thousands of clones, 80% to 85% recorded once. These receptors have no identified antigens. This specimen consisted of PBMCs, obtained from a glioma patient whose treatment included an IDH1 peptide vaccine. The receptors stem from a woman between 45 and 65 years old with glioma. CDR3s leave out the opening cysteine and the closing phenylalanine or tryptophan. The order of the fields is clone size, V gene, CDR3 protein. Part of the rows lack a size; the others show once, few, many or a class for expanded clones.

>-|TRBV29-1
STGAGGYT
>few|TRBV5-1
ASSLGGSGYT
>-|TRBV5-1
ASSPLPGTGGEKLF
>once|TRBV4-1
ASSQQIGQGGETQY
>-|TRBV5-1
ASARGLANTGELF
>few|TRBV15
ATSRDLGGAEEAF
>-|TRBV6-5
ASSYSSSTGGSKAF
>-|TRBV30
AWSDGKSDQPQH
>-|TRBV27
ASRQGGNQPQH
>-|TRBV5-3
ARSLRTDNYNEQF